The 9 T cell receptor beta chains presented below share a single source sample, sequenced in a study of blood T cell repertoires in COVID-19. Using immunoSEQ multiplex PCR, the repertoire was profiled, and TCRdb retains in-frame clones only, with some absent. The data show 150,000 or so clones, approximately 90% seen once. Sequencing used PBMCs or T cells enriched from blood (not recorded which). The receptors shown here come from a woman aged 30 to 39 with acute COVID-19.

This clone was seen only once. CDR3 in amino acids: CASSILAGADTQYF. The CDR3 DNA follows: TGTGCCAGCAGCATACTAGCGGGAGCAGATACGCAGTATTTT. The V gene is TRBV6-5, the J gene TRBJ2-3; TRBD2 matches at 11 bases. J lost 4 bases, V lost 6 bases, and 3 bases had no gene match. The germline gives CDR1 MNHEY, CDR2 SVGAGI. CDR3 length equals 14 residues.

J is TRBJ2-2 and V is TRBV6-6; maybe TRBD1 (6 bases). V gave up 6 bases and J gave up 6 bases, with 17 bases separating them. The CDR3 is 15 residues long. CDR1 MNHNY and CDR2 SVGAGI come from the germline V gene (reference sequence). CDR3 amino acids: CASRPRQVSAGELFF. The CDR3 DNA follows: TGTGCCAGCAGACCTCGACAGGTTTCAGCCGGGGAGCTGTTTTTT.

This clone occurred a few times. The chain links TRBV5-4 to TRBJ2-2, with TRBD1 matching over 7 bases. The CDR3 runs 14 residues. V shed 3 bases and J 3 bases; nucleotides not matched to a gene: 2. Germline-derived CDR1 and CDR2 are SGHNT and YYREEE (reference sequence). The CDR3 spells CASSSGTDTGELFF. CDR3 coding DNA: TGTGCCAGCAGCTCCGGGACAGACACCGGGGAGCTGTTTTTT. Using reference TRBV5-4 and TRBJ2-2 for the parts outside the CDR3, the full variable domain is ETGVTQSPTHLIKTRGQQVTLRCSSQSGHNTVSWYQQALGQGPQFIFQYYREEENGRGNFPPRFSGLQFPNYSSELNVNALELDDSALYLCASSSGTDTGELFFGEGSRLTVL.

This sequence joins TRBV2 and TRBJ2-2; possible D gene TRBD2, 6 bases. CDR3 length equals 14 residues. Trimming shortened V by 8 bases and J by 4 bases, and 14 bases separated the two germline ends. Germline values: CDR1 SNHLY, CDR2 FYNNEI. CDR3 coding DNA: TGTGCCAGCTTGGTAGCGGCCTCCACCGGGGAGCTGTTTTTT. It yields the protein CASLVAASTGELFF.

The gene calls are TRBV9 and TRBJ2-1; D is perhaps TRBD2 (6 bases). The CDR3 length is 16 residues. Germline V lookup: CDR1 SGDLS, CDR2 YYNGEE. Trimming left V 4 bases short and J 7 bases short, with 21 bases between. The CDR3 loop is CASSTLDEGGLNEQFF. In DNA form, the CDR3 reads TGTGCCAGCAGCACGCTTGATGAAGGAGGGCTTAATGAGCAGTTCTTC.

CDR3 sequence: CASSSGGLLGAVGDGYTF. CDR3 nucleotides: TGTGCCAGCAGTTCAGGGGGACTGCTCGGCGCAGTTGGGGATGGCTACACCTTC. This chain joins TRBV28 and TRBJ1-2; 7 bases map to TRBD1. Germline V gene lookup returns CDR1 MDHEN and CDR2 SYDVKM. J was trimmed by 6 bases and V by 4 bases; bases with no gene match: 20. There are 18 residues in the CDR3.

The gene calls are TRBV6-5 and TRBJ2-3, with TRBD2 matching over 7 bases. The CDR3 contains 16 residues. The germline gives CDR1 MNHEY, CDR2 SVGAGI. J lost 0 bases, V lost 2 bases, and 5 bases had no gene match. CDR3 in DNA: TGTGCCAGCAGTTACCTCTCAGCGGGGAGCACAGATACGCAGTATTTT. It is translated as CASSYLSAGSTDTQYF.

A few counts support this clone. The gene calls are TRBV7-2 and TRBJ2-7; D may be TRBD2 (5 bases). The CDR3 loop spans 14 amino acids. The V gene lost 6 bases and the J gene lost 0 bases, with 12 bases spanning the gap. Germline V gene sequence: CDR1 SGHTA, CDR2 FQGNSA. The CDR3, as DNA: TGTGCCAGCAGTCGCATCACTAGCTCCTACGAGCAGTACTTC. This sequence encodes CASSRITSSYEQYF.

The CDR3 sequence is CASSAWTGSYEQYF. CDR3 DNA: TGTGCCAGCAGTGCTTGGACAGGGTCCTACGAGCAGTACTTC. The gene calls are TRBV25-1 and TRBJ2-7; the match to TRBD1 covers 8 bases. V shed 4 bases, J shed 1 base, and the junction held 3 bases outside the gene matches. There are 14 residues in the CDR3. Germline V lookup: CDR1 MGHDK, CDR2 SYGVNS.